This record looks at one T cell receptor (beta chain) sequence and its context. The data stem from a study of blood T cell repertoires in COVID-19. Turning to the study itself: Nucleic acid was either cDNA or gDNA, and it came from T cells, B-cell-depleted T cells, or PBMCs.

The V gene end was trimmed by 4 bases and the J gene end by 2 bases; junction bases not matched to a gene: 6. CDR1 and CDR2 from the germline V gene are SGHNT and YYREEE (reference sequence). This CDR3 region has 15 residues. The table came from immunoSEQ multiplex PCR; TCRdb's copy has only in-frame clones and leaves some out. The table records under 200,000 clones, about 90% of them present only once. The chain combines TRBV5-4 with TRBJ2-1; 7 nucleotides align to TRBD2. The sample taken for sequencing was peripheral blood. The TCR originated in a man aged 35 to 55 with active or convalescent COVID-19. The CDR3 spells CASSRQRGPYNEQFF. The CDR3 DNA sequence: TGTGCCAGCAGCCGTCAGCGGGGACCCTACAATGAGCAGTTCTTC.